This TCR beta chain was captured by sequencing in a study of regulatory T cells in long-lasting Graves disease. V was cut by 4 bases and J by 2 bases, with 12 bases left in between. Germline lookup yields CDR1 MNHEY and CDR2 SMNVEV (reference sequence). The length of the CDR3 is 15 residues. Sample time point: newly diagnosed GD, antithyroid drugs for less than 3 months. The TCR library was prepared using RNA isolated from PBMCs. This clonotype was picked up many times. Assembly of TCR beta libraries relied on iRepertoire HTBI primers together with Arm-PCR of CDR3 regions. TCRdb redid the calling of the multiplex PCR reads with MiXCR, one entry per CDR3 protein. The sample comprises 350,000 to 550,000 distinct CDR3 sequences, over 15% of which are singletons, and about a quarter rests with the top ten. These data also formed part of another study, on T cells in Graves' hyperthyroidism and ophthalmopathy.

The sample in question was peripheral blood mononuclear cells (PBMCs), obtained at new diagnosis, from a patient treated with antithyroid drugs. The receptor's source is a young woman with Graves disease. V is TRBV27 and J is TRBJ1-5; D ambiguous. The CDR3 is CASSSRGERNQPQHF. The CDR3 DNA is TGTGCCAGCAGTTCGCGGGGAGAGCGCAATCAGCCCCAGCATTTT.